The 18 T cell receptor beta chains in this list originate from one sample, sequenced in a study of cytomegalovirus exposure and HLA in healthy donors. In the PCR, 60 Vbeta and 13 Jbeta primers were used. Using immunoSEQ multiplex PCR, the repertoire was profiled, and TCRdb retains in-frame clones only, with some absent. The sample data list 200,000 or so clones. Sequenced sample: PBMCs. The receptors derive from a boy aged 5-17 years in good health and CMV-seronegative.

The rearrangement joins TRBV4-1 to TRBJ2-5; 11 nucleotides align to TRBD2. Looked up from germline, CDR1 is MGHRA and CDR2 is YSYEKL. The CDR3 totals 15 residues. Unmatched junction bases numbered 3, after V lost 1 base and J lost 5 bases. The CDR3 loop reads CASSQVLAGGETQYF. DNA of the CDR3: TGCGCCAGCAGCCAAGTATTAGCGGGGGGGGAGACCCAGTACTTC.

As to this clone: A junction end diverges from the germline sequence, so it may reflect a read error. This CDR3 is also generated by other DNA sequences in the sample. This rearrangement joins TRBV29-1 to TRBJ2-7, with D possibly being TRBD2 (6 bases). Germline V gene lookup returns CDR1 SQVTM and CDR2 ANQGSEA. CDR3 length: 13 amino acids. In DNA, the CDR3 is TGTAGCGCTTCACGGGACTTTACCTACGAGCAGTACTTC. Amino acid sequence: CSASRDFTYEQYF.

The DNA for the CDR3 is TGTGCCAGCAACCTACGGGACACGGGGTTGCAGGACATTCAGTACTTC. Translated, it gives CASNLRDTGLQDIQYF. The chain links TRBV5-5 to TRBJ2-4, with D possibly being TRBD1 (6 bases). CDR1 and CDR2 (germline): SGHKS, YYEKEE (reference sequence). Trimming shortened V by 6 bases and J by 8 bases, and 24 bases separated the two germline ends. This CDR3 is 16 amino acids long.

This sequence joins TRBV5-1 and TRBJ2-7; perhaps TRBD1 as D (5 bases). Trimming stripped 3 bases from V and 0 bases from J, with 13 bases between. Germline CDR1 is SGHRS and CDR2 is YFSETQ. The CDR3 is made up of 15 amino acids. The CDR3 bases are TGCGCCAGCAGCTCGGACACGCACAGCTCCTACGAGCAGTACTTC. Its translation: CASSSDTHSSYEQYF.

The chain has TRBV5-5 and TRBJ1-3; 10 nucleotides line up with TRBD1. CDR3 length: 15 amino acids. Germline V CDR1 and CDR2: SGHKS, YYEKEE (reference sequence). The V and J ends lost 2 bases and 2 bases, in that order; junction bases with no gene match: 1. The CDR3 spells CASSFGTGAGNTIYF. The CDR3 region has the DNA TGTGCCAGCAGCTTCGGGACAGGGGCTGGAAACACCATATATTTT.

The rearrangement joins TRBV7-2 to TRBJ2-5; TRBD2 is a possible D gene (7 bases). This CDR3 region has 16 residues. The V end lost 8 bases, the J end lost 4 bases, and 23 bases lay between the germline ends. Germline CDR1 reads SGHTA; CDR2 reads FQGNSA. The DNA for the CDR3 is TGTGCCAGCCTTTCAATGGCGGGGGCCCTGGGAGAGACCCAGTACTTC. This encodes CASLSMAGALGETQYF.

This rearrangement joins TRBV7-6 to TRBJ1-2; D remains unclear. CDR1 SGHVS and CDR2 FNYEAQ come from the germline V gene. This CDR3 has 14 amino acids. Deletions cut 5 bases from V and 0 bases from J, with 10 bases between. The DNA of the CDR3 is TGTGCCAGCAGCCCGGAGAGCTCTAACTATGGCTACACCTTC. It codes for CASSPESSNYGYTF.

The chain employs TRBV27 and TRBJ2-7, with 9 bases identical to TRBD1. V lost 6 bases to trimming and J lost 7 bases; unmatched junction nucleotides: 1. This CDR3 has 11 amino acids. Per the germline V gene, CDR1 is MNHEY and CDR2 is SMNVEV (reference sequence). CDR3 region: CASRTGGEQYF. In nucleotides, the CDR3 is TGTGCCAGCAGGACAGGGGGGGAGCAGTACTTC.

The genes are TRBV19 and TRBJ1-5; 8 bases line up with TRBD1. The CDR3 contains 16 residues. V lost 7 bases and J lost 7; bases outside the gene matches: 15. Germline CDR1 LNHDA, CDR2 SQIVND (reference sequence). CDR3 in amino acids: CASTQGRDRPYQPQHF. The CDR3, as DNA: TGTGCCAGTACCCAGGGACGGGACAGGCCGTACCAGCCCCAGCATTTT.

The gene calls are TRBV15 and TRBJ2-3, with 9 nucleotides matching TRBD2. V lost 3 bases and J lost 3; bases outside the gene matches: 13. The CDR3 has 18 amino acids. Germline V gives CDR1 LNHNV, CDR2 YYDKDF (reference sequence). This CDR3 reads CATSSPLGRAGGTDTQYF. Written as DNA, the CDR3 is TGTGCCACCAGCAGTCCACTAGGGCGAGCGGGGGGTACAGATACGCAGTATTTT.

Regarding this clone: Its ends do not fully match the called genes, so a read error is possible. Different DNA sequences within this sample yield the same CDR3. This chain joins TRBV7-6 and TRBJ2-3; maybe TRBD2 (6 bases). This CDR3 region has 17 residues. Germline V lookup: CDR1 SGHVS, CDR2 FNYEAQ. CDR3 DNA sequence: TGCGCCAGCAGCTTAGACGTCCCCGGCGGGGACACAGATACGCAGTATTTT. This translates into CASSLDVPGGDTDTQYF.

The chain couples TRBV13 to TRBJ2-4; D ambiguous. V lost 1 base and J 7 bases, leaving 8 bases between the germline ends. Germline lookup yields CDR1 PRHDT and CDR2 FYEKMQ (reference sequence). This CDR3 spans 13 amino acids. The CDR3 nucleotides read TGTGCCAGCAGCTTAGACGCGGTGAACATTCAGTACTTC. Translation gives CASSLDAVNIQYF. Drawing the rest from reference TRBV13 and TRBJ2-4, the complete variable domain is AAGVIQSPRHLIKEKRETATLKCYPIPRHDTVYWYQQGPGQDPQFLISFYEKMQSDKGSIPDRFSAQQFSDYHSELNMSSLELGDSALYFCASSLDAVNIQYFGAGTRLSVL.

The V call is TRBV4-1, the J call TRBJ1-2, with D possibly matching TRBD1 (6 bases). Trimming removed 4 bases from V and 1 base from J, with 16 bases in between. CDR3 size: 16 residues. CDR1 is MGHRA, CDR2 YSYEKL, per germline. In DNA, the CDR3 is TGCGCCAGCAGCCGCATCACAGGGCATTTTAACTATGGCTACACCTTC. It yields the protein CASSRITGHFNYGYTF.

This chain connects TRBV2 to TRBJ2-2; D ambiguous. V was clipped by 6 bases and J by 3 bases, with 5 bases between them. The CDR3 covers 12 residues. The germline CDR1 and CDR2 sequences are SNHLY and FYNNEI. The CDR3 DNA reads as TGTGCCAGCAGCCTCTACACCGGGGAGCTGTTTTTT. Translated, it gives CASSLYTGELFF.

The rearrangement links TRBV2 to TRBJ1-1; 8 nucleotides agree with TRBD1. The CDR3 extends over 14 amino acids. CDR1 SNHLY and CDR2 FYNNEI come from the germline V gene. Trimming at V came to 5 bases and at J to 4 bases, leaving 6 bases not matched to a gene. The CDR3 DNA reads TGTGCCAGCAGTATGACAGGGGTGAGCACTGAAGCTTTCTTT. It is translated as CASSMTGVSTEAFF.

The V gene is TRBV2, the J gene TRBJ2-5; 12 nucleotides align to TRBD1. V was pared by 9 bases and J by 5 bases, with 4 bases of the junction left unmatched. CDR3 size: 13 residues. Germline loops: CDR1 SNHLY, CDR2 FYNNEI. The CDR3 DNA reads TGTGCCAGGGGGACAGGGGGCGGCGAGACCCAGTACTTC. Translated, it gives CARGTGGGETQYF.

The CDR3: CAGGASGGETQYF. The DNA of the CDR3 is TGTGCAGGCGGGGCTAGCGGGGGGGAGACCCAGTACTTC. The genes are TRBV7-2 and TRBJ2-5; 11 nucleotides align to TRBD2. This CDR3 contains 13 residues. CDR1 SGHTA and CDR2 FQGNSA come from the germline V gene.

The CDR3 coding sequence is TGTGCCGGCGGGGCCCTTAATGAAAAACTGTTTTTT. Protein: CAGGALNEKLFF. The chain is built from TRBV4-2 and TRBJ1-4; D may be TRBD1 (5 bases). Per germline, CDR1 LGHNA and CDR2 YNFKEQ. The CDR3 is 12 amino acids. Trimming stripped 11 bases from V and 4 bases from J, with 11 bases between.